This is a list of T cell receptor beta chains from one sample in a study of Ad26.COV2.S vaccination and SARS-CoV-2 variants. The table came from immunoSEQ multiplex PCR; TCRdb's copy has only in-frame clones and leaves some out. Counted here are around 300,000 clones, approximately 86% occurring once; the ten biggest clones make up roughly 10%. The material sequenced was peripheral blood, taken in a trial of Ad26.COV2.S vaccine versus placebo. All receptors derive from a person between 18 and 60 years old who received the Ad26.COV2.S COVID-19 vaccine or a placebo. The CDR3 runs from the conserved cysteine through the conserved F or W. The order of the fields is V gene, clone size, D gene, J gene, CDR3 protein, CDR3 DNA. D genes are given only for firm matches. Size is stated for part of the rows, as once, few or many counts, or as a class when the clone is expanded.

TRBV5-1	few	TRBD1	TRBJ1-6	CASSLSSGGQVSF	TGCGCCAGCAGCTTGTCGTCGGGGGGACAGGTTTCTTTT
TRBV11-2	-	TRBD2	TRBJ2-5	CASSFSSGETQYF	TGTGCCAGCAGCTTTTCTAGCGGAGAGACCCAGTACTTC
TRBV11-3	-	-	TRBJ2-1	CASSLGVRTDSYNEQFF	TGTGCCAGCAGCTTAGGAGTTCGGACCGACTCCTACAATGAGCAGTTCTTC
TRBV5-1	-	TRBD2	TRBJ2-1	CASSRLAPDNEQFF	TGCGCCAGCAGCCGACTAGCGCCCGACAATGAGCAGTTCTTC
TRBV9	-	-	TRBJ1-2	CASSPHNLIRRPQRDYGYTF	TGTGCCAGCAGCCCCCACAACCTGATAAGGCGACCGCAAAGGGACTATGGCTACACCTTC
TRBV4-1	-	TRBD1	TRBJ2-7	CASSQEGQGPYEQYF	TGCGCCAGCAGCCAAGAGGGACAGGGACCCTACGAGCAGTACTTC
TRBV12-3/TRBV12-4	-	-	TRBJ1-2	CASNQGLYGYTF	TGTGCCAGCAATCAGGGCCTCTATGGCTACACCTTC
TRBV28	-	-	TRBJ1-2	CASRDTLGLYYGYTF	TGTGCCAGCAGGGACACCCTAGGGCTTTACTATGGCTACACCTTC
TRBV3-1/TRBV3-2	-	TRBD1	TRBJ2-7	CASSQERQGECEQYF	TGTGCCAGCAGCCAAGAACGACAGGGGGAGTGCGAGCAGTACTTC
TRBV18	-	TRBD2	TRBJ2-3	CASSPETSGSATQYF	TGTGCCAGCTCACCAGAGACTAGCGGGAGTGCTACGCAGTATTTT
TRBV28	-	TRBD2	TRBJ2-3	CASSYMTSGRLNTQYF	TGTGCCAGCAGTTACATGACTAGCGGGAGGCTAAATACGCAGTATTTT
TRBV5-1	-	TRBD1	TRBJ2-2	CASSSGQGGTGELFF	TGCGCCAGCAGCTCGGGACAGGGGGGAACCGGGGAGCTGTTTTTT
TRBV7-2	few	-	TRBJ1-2	CASSLAFGGYTF	TGTGCCAGCAGCTTAGCCTTCGGTGGCTACACCTTC
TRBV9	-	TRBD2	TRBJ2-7	CASSDRDYVGEQYF	TGTGCCAGCAGCGACCGGGACTACGTAGGCGAGCAGTACTTC
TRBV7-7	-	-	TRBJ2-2	CASSLVDNLNTGELFF	TGTGCTAGCAGCTTAGTGGACAACCTTAACACCGGGGAGCTGTTTTTT
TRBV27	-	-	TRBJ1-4	CASSLRGRDEKLFF	TGTGCCAGCAGTTTGAGGGGTCGGGATGAAAAACTGTTTTTT
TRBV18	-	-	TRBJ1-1	CASSPRASPLRAENTEAFF	TGTGCCAGCTCACCACGTGCCTCCCCACTTAGGGCTGAGAACACTGAAGCTTTCTTT
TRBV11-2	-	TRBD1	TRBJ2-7	CASSLGTGYEQYF	TGTGCCAGCAGCTTAGGGACAGGGTACGAGCAGTACTTC
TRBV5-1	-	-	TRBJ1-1	CASSLGVGGRITEAFF	TGCGCCAGCAGCTTAGGAGTGGGGGGACGGATTACTGAAGCTTTCTTT
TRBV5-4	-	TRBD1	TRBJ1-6	CASSETTGGSSPLHF	TGTGCCAGCAGCGAAACCACAGGGGGAAGTTCACCCCTCCACTTT
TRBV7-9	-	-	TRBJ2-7	CASSSPGTSGPYEQYF	TGTGCCAGCAGCTCTCCCGGGACGTCCGGACCCTACGAGCAGTACTTC
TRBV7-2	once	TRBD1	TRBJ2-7	CASSPRTGGNEQYF	TGTGCCAGCAGCCCCCGGACAGGGGGCAACGAGCAGTACTTC
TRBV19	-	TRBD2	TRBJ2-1	CASKFSGGQNEQFF	TGTGCCAGTAAATTCAGCGGGGGGCAAAATGAGCAGTTCTTC
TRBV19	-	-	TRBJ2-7	CASSLDAGEQYF	TGTGCCAGTAGTCTCGACGCAGGGGAGCAGTACTTC
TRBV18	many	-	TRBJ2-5	CASSPFDAGSETQYF	TGTGCCAGCTCACCATTCGACGCGGGTAGTGAGACCCAGTACTTC
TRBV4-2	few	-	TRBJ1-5	CASSQDARGTSDQPQHF	TGTGCCAGCAGCCAAGATGCCCGAGGAACTTCGGACCAGCCCCAGCATTTT
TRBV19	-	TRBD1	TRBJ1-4	CASSPRRQGVEKLFF	TGTGCCAGTAGTCCGAGGCGGCAGGGGGTGGAAAAACTGTTTTTT
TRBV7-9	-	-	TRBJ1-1	CASSPLGGGTEAFF	TGTGCCAGCAGCCCCTTGGGGGGTGGCACTGAAGCTTTCTTT
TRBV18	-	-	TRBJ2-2	CASSRQELGGELFF	TGTGCCAGCTCACGACAGGAGTTGGGCGGGGAGCTGTTTTTT
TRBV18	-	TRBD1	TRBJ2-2	CASSPPSTGGPTGELFF	TGTGCCAGCTCACCACCTTCTACAGGGGGCCCCACCGGGGAGCTGTTTTTT
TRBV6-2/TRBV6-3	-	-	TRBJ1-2	CASSYAPGPWDYGYTF	TGTGCCAGCAGTTACGCCCCGGGCCCCTGGGACTATGGCTACACCTTC
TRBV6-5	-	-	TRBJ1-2	CASRIQGDYGYTF	TGTGCCAGCAGGATTCAGGGTGACTATGGCTACACCTTC
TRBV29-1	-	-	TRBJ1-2	CSVLTTDNYGYTF	TGCAGCGTCCTAACGACGGATAACTATGGCTACACCTTC
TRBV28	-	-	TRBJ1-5	CASRSIQGFNQPQHF	TGTGCCAGCAGGTCTATTCAGGGATTCAATCAGCCCCAGCATTTT
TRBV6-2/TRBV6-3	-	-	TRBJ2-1	CASSLWNGGFF	TGTGCCAGCAGCCTCTGGAACGGGGGGTTCTTC
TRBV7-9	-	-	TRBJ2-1	CASSSIPRVEDEQFF	TGTGCCAGCAGCTCGATCCCGAGGGTGGAGGATGAGCAGTTCTTC
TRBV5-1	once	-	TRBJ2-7	CASSFEPSDREQYF	TGCGCCAGCAGCTTTGAACCTAGCGATCGGGAGCAGTACTTC
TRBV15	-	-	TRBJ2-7	CATSSPGMSSYEQYF	TGTGCCACCAGCAGCCCCGGGATGAGCTCCTACGAGCAGTACTTC
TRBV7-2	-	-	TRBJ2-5	CASSLLGETQYF	TGTGCCAGCAGCTTACTTGGAGAGACCCAGTACTTC
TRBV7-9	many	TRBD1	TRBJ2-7	CASSLAGGNSYEQYF	TGTGCCAGCAGCTTGGCAGGGGGCAACTCCTACGAGCAGTACTTC
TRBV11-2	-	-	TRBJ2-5	CASSMPFGQQETQYF	TGTGCCAGCAGCATGCCCTTCGGACAGCAAGAGACCCAGTACTTC
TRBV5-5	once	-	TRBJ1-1	CASSSPLNTEAFF	TGTGCCAGCAGCTCCCCTTTGAACACTGAAGCTTTCTTT
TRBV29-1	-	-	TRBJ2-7	CSVTHGDEQYF	TGCAGCGTTACCCACGGAGACGAGCAGTACTTC
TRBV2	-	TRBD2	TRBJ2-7	CASSDPSGGVGNEQYF	TGTGCCAGCAGTGACCCGTCGGGGGGTGTTGGGAACGAGCAGTACTTC
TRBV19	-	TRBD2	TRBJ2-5	CASSILLAGFQETQYF	TGTGCCAGTAGTATCCTACTAGCGGGGTTCCAAGAGACCCAGTACTTC
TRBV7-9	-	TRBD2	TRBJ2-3	CASSLSGSTDTQYF	TGTGCCAGCAGCCTTAGCGGGAGCACAGATACGCAGTATTTT
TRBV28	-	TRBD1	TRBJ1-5	CASSLTGGIDREPQHF	TGTGCCAGCAGTTTAACAGGGGGCATAGATCGGGAGCCCCAGCATTTT
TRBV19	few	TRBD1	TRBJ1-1	CASASGGVNTEAFF	TGTGCCAGTGCCTCAGGGGGGGTGAACACTGAAGCTTTCTTT
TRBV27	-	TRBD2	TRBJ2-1	CASSLSDGRAYNEQFF	TGTGCCAGCAGTTTATCGGACGGGAGGGCGTACAATGAGCAGTTCTTC
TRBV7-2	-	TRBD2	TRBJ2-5	CASSFMPPGLAFQETQYF	TGTGCCAGCAGCTTTATGCCTCCCGGACTAGCGTTCCAAGAGACCCAGTACTTC
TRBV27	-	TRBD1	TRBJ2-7	CASTPKGAEGYEQYF	TGTGCCAGCACCCCCAAGGGGGCAGAGGGCTACGAGCAGTACTTC
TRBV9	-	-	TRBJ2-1	CASSAVRRANYNEQFF	TGTGCCAGCAGCGCCGTTAGAAGGGCGAATTACAATGAGCAGTTCTTC
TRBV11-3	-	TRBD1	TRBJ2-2	CASSPLTGSTGELFF	TGTGCCAGCAGCCCACTGACAGGGAGCACCGGGGAGCTGTTTTTT
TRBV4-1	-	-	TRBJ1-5	CASSQDPTGFPQHF	TGCGCCAGCAGCCAAGATCCCACGGGATTCCCCCAGCATTTT
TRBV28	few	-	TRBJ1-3	CASSLNRGRSSGNTIYF	TGTGCCAGCAGTCTCAATCGGGGCCGTTCCTCTGGAAACACCATATATTTT
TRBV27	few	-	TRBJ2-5	CASPGPRAGKTQYF	TGTGCCAGCCCCGGACCCAGGGCGGGGAAGACCCAGTACTTC
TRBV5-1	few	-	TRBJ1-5	CASSFTGTLNQPQHF	TGCGCCAGCAGCTTCACCGGGACACTCAATCAGCCCCAGCATTTT
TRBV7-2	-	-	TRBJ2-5	CASRGGPQETQYF	TGTGCCAGTCGTGGGGGACCCCAAGAGACCCAGTACTTC
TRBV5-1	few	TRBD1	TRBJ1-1	CASSLDRGGTEAFF	TGCGCCAGCAGCTTGGACAGGGGAGGCACTGAAGCTTTCTTT